The clone carrying this TCR beta chain has at least ten counts. This entry comes from a study of neurological immune-mediated disorders. Looking at the study overall: Relapsing-remitting patients made up about 90% of the roughly 34 multiple sclerosis patients, and secondary progressive patients made up 3.

TCRdb reprocessed the 5' RACE reads with MiXCR, giving one entry per CDR3 protein. Here the sample spans 55,000 to 65,000 distinct CDR3 sequences, about 3.7% being singletons. CDR1 is DFQATT and CDR2 is SNEGSKA in the germline V gene (reference sequence). Trimming took 6 bases from V and 4 from J, leaving 9 bases between them. The CDR3 consists of 11 residues. The source material was PBMCs. The chain links TRBV20-1 to TRBJ2-5; TRBD2 might be the D (6 bases). This receptor was identified in a woman in her forties or fifties with multiple sclerosis. DNA of the CDR3: TGCAGTGCCCTAGCGTTAGAGACCCAGTACTTC. It encodes CSALALETQYF.